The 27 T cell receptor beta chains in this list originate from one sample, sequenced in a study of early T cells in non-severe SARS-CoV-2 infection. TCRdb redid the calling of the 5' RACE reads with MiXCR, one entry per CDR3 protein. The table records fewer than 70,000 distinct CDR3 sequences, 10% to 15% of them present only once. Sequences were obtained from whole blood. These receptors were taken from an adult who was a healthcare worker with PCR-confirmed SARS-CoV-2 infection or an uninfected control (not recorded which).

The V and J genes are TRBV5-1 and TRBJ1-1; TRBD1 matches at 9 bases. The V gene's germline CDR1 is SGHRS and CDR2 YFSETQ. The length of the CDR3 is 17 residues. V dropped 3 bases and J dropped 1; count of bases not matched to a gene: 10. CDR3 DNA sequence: TGCGCCAGCAGCTCAGAACAGGGGGCTAGTGAGAACACTGAAGCTTTCTTT. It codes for CASSSEQGASENTEAFF.

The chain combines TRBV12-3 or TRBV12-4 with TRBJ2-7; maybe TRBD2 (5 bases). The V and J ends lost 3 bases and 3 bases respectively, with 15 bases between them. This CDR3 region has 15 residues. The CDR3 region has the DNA TGTGCCAGCAGTTTTTCGTTCGAGCGGAGCTACGAGCAGTACTTC. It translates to CASSFSFERSYEQYF.

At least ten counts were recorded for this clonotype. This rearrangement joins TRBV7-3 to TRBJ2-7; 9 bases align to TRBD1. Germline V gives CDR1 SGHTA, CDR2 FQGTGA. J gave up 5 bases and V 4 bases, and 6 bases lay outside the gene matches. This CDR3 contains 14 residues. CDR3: CASSSGTGSDEQYF. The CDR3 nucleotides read TGTGCCAGCAGCTCCGGGACAGGGTCCGACGAGCAGTACTTC.

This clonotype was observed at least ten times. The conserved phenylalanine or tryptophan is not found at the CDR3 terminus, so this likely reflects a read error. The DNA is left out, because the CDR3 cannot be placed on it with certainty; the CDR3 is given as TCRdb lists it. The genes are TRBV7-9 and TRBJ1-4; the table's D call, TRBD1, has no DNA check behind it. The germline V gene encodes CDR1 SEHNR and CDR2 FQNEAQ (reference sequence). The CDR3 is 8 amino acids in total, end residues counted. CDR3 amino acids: CASSSPVG.

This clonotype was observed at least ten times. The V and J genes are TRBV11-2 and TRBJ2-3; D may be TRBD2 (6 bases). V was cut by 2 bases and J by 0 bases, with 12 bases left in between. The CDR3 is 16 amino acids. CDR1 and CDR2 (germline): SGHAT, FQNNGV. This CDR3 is CASSLYPGLSTDTQYF. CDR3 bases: TGTGCCAGCAGCTTATACCCGGGACTCAGCACAGATACGCAGTATTTT.

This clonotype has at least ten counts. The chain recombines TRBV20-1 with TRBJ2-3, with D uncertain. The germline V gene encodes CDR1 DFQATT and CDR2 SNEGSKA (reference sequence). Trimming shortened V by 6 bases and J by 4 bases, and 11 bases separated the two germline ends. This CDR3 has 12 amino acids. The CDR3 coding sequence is TGCAGTGCCAATGTCAGCCCAGATACGCAGTATTTT. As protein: CSANVSPDTQYF.

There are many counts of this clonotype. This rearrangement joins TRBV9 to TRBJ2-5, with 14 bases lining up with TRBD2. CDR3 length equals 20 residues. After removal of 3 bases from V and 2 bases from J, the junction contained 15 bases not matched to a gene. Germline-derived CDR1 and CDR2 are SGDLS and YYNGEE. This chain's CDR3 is CASSAWTSGRTPSRQETQYF. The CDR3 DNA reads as TGTGCCAGCAGCGCATGGACTAGCGGGAGGACCCCCAGTCGGCAAGAGACCCAGTACTTC.

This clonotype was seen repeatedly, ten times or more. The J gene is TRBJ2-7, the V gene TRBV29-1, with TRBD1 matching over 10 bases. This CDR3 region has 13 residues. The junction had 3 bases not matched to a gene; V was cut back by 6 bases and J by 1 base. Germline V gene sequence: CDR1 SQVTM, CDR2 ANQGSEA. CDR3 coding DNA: TGCAGCGTCGGGACAGGGGAATCCTACGAGCAGTACTTC. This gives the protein CSVGTGESYEQYF.

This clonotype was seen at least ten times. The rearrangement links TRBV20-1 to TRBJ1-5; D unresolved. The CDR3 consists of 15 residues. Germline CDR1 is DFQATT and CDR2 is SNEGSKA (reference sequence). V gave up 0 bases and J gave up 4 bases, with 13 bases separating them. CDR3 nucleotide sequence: TGCAGTGCTAGAGATCTCGCTACCGCGAATCAGCCCCAGCATTTT. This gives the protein CSARDLATANQPQHF.

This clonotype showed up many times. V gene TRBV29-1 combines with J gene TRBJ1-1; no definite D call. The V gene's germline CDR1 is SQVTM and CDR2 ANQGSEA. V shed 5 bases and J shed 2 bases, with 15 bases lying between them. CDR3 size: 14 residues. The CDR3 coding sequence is TGCAGCGTTCGAGGGCAAACACCTAACACTGAAGCTTTCTTT. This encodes CSVRGQTPNTEAFF. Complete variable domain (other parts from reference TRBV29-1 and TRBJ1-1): SAVISQKPSRDICQRGTSLTIQCQVDSQVTMMFWYRQQPGQSLTLIATANQGSEATYESGFVIDKFPISRPNLTFSTLTVSNMSPEDSSIYLCSVRGQTPNTEAFFGQGTRLTVV.

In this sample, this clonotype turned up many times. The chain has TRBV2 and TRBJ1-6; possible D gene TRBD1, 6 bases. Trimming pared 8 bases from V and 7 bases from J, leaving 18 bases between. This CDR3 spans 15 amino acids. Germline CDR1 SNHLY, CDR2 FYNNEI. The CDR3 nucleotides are TGTGCCAGCGGGCAAAGGCAGGGGTCCAATTCACCCCTCCACTTT. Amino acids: CASGQRQGSNSPLHF.

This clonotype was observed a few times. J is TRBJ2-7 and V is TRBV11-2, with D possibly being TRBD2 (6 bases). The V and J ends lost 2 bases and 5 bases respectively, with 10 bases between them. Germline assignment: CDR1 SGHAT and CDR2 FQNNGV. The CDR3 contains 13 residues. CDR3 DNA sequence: TGTGCCAGCAGCTTAAGTGCGGGGCACGAGCAGTACTTC. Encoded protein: CASSLSAGHEQYF.

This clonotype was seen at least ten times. As DNA, the CDR3 is TGTGCCAGCAGCCAAGTTGATACAGGCGAGCAGTACTTC. Translating gives CASSQVDTGEQYF. This chain links TRBV3-1 with TRBJ2-7; maybe TRBD1 (5 bases). CDR3 length: 13 residues. Germline CDR1 reads LGHDT; CDR2 reads YNNKEL (reference sequence). V was trimmed by 1 base and J by 6 bases, leaving 10 bases between them.

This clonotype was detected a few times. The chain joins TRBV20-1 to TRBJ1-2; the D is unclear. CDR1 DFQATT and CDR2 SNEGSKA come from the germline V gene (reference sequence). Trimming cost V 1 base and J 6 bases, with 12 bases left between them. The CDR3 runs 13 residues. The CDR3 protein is CSARANTLDGYTF. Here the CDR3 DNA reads TGCAGTGCTAGAGCGAACACCCTAGATGGCTACACCTTC.

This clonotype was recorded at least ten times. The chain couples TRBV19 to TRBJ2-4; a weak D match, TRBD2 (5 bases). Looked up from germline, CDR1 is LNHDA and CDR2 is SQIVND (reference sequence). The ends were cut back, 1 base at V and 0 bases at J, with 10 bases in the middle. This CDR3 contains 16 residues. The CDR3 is CASSIGTEVAKNIQYF. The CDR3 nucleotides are TGTGCCAGTAGTATAGGGACGGAGGTAGCCAAAAACATTCAGTACTTC.

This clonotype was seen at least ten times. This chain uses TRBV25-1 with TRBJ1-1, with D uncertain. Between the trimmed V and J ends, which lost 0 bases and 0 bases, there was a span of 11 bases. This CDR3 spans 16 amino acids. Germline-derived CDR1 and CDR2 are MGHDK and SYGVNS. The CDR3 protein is CASSEYVGGLNTEAFF. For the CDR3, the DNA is TGTGCCAGCAGTGAATATGTGGGCGGATTGAACACTGAAGCTTTCTTT.

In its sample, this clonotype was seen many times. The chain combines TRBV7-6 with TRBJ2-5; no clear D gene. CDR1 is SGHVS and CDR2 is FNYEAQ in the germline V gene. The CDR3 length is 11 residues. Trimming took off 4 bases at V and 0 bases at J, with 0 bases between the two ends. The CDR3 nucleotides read TGTGCCAGCAGCTACCAAGAGACCCAGTACTTC. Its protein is CASSYQETQYF. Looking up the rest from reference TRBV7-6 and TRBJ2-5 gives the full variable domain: GAGVSQSPRYKVTKRGQDVALRCDPISGHVSLYWYRQALGQGPEFLTYFNYEAQQDKSGLPNDRFSAERPEGSISTLTIQRTEQRDSAMYRCASSYQETQYFGPGTRLLVL.

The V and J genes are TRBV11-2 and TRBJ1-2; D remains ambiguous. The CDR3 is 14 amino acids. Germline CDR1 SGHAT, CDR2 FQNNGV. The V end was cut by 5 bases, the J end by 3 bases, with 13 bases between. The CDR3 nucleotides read TGTGCCAGCAGCCACCCGACCGATCACTATGGCTACACCTTC. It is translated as CASSHPTDHYGYTF.

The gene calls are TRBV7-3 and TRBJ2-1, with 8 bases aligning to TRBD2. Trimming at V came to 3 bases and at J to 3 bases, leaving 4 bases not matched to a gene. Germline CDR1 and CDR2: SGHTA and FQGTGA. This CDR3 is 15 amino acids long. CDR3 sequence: CASSLAGTSYNEQFF. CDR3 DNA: TGTGCCAGCAGCTTGGCCGGGACTAGCTACAATGAGCAGTTCTTC.

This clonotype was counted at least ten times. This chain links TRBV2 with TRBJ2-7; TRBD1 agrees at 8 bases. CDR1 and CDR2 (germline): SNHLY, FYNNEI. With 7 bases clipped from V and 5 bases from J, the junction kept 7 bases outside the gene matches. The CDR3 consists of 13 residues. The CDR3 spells CASKGQGPHEQYF. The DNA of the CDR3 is TGTGCCAGCAAAGGACAGGGACCCCACGAGCAGTACTTC.

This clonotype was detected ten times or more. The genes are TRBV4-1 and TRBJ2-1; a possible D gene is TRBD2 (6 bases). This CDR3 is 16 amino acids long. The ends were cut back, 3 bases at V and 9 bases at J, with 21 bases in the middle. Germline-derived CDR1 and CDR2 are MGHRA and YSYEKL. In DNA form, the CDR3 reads TGCGCCAGCAGCCAGGTCCCTAGCGCCCCTGGTCTTGAGCAGTTCTTC. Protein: CASSQVPSAPGLEQFF.

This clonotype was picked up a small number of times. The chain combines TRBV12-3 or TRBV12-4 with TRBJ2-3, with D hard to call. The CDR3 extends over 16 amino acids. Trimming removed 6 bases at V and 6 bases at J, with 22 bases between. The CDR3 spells CASSQTLRVPTDTQYF. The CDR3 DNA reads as TGTGCCAGCAGCCAAACTTTAAGGGTCCCTACGGATACGCAGTATTTT.

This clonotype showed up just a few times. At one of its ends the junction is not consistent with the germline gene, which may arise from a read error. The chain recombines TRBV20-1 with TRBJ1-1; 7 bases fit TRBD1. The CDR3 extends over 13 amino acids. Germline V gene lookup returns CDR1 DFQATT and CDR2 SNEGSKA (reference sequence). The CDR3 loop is CSARGLQGTEAFF. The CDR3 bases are TGCAGTGCAAGAGGTCTACAGGGGACTGAAGCTTTCTTT.

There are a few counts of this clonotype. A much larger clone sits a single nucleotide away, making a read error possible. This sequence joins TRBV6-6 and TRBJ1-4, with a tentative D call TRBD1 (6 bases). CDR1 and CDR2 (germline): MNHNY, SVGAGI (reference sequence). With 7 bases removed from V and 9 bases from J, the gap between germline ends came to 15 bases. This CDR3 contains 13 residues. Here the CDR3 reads CASTTGRQKKLFF. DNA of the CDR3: TGTGCCAGCACCACAGGGAGGCAGAAAAAACTGTTTTTT.

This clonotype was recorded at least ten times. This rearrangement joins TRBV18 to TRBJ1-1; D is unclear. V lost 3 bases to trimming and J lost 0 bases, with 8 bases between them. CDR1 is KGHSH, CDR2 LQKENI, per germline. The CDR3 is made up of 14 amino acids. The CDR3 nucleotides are TGTGCCAGCTCACCGCCCTTTATGAACACTGAAGCTTTCTTT. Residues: CASSPPFMNTEAFF.

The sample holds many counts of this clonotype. CDR3 sequence (DNA): TGTGCCAGCAGGCATACATCCGGGACCCTCGGTCATGAGCAGTTCTTC. It translates to CASRHTSGTLGHEQFF. The chain has TRBV11-2 and TRBJ2-1; D might be TRBD1 or TRBD2, each matching 5 bases. V lost 6 bases and J 8 bases, leaving 23 bases between the germline ends. The CDR3 is 16 amino acids. The germline V gene encodes CDR1 SGHAT and CDR2 FQNNGV.

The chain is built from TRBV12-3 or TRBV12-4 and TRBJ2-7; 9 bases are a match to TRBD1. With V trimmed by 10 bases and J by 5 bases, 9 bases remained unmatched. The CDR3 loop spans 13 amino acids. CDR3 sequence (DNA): TGTGCCACCCTACGGACAGGGGTCAACGAGCAGTACTTC. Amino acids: CATLRTGVNEQYF.